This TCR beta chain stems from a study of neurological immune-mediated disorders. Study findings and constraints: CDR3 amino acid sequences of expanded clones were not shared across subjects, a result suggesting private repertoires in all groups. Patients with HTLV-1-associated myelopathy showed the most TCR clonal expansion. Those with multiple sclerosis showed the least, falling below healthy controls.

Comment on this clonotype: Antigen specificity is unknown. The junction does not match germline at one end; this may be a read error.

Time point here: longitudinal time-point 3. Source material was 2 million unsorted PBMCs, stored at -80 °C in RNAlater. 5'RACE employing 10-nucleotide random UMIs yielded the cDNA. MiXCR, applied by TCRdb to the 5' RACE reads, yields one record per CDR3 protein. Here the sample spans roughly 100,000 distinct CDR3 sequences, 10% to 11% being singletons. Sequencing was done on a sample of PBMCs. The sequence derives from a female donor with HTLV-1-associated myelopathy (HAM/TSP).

The CDR3: CDSSLTGVPPPHF. The CDR3 DNA follows: TGCGACAGCAGCTTGACAGGGGTTCCACCCCCCCACTTT. This chain uses TRBV5-1 with TRBJ1-6; 8 bases map to TRBD1. CDR3 size: 13 residues. The germline V gene encodes CDR1 SGHRS and CDR2 YFSETQ.